Below, 14 T cell receptor beta chains from the same sample are listed, as sequenced in a study of blood T cells in healthy people across ages. A second PCR of 7 to 11 cycles used a sample-barcoded 5' primer and a J-beta primer mix. TCRdb reanalysed the 5' RACE reads using MiXCR and keeps one entry per CDR3 protein. The sample consists of around 1,800,000 distinct CDR3 sequences, around 42% of them appearing once. Source material: blood. These receptors were taken from a human donor in good health.

The V call is TRBV20-1, the J call TRBJ1-5, with D possibly TRBD1 on 5 matching bases. From germline, CDR1 is DFQATT and CDR2 SNEGSKA (reference sequence). This CDR3 contains 15 residues. V was shortened by 4 bases and J by 0 bases, with 13 bases between the two germline ends. The CDR3 nucleotides read TGCAGTGCTATACCGGGGGGGTATAGCAATCAGCCCCAGCATTTT. Translating gives CSAIPGGYSNQPQHF.

The chain couples TRBV5-1 to TRBJ2-1; 14 positions agree with TRBD2. The CDR3 extends over 17 amino acids. Germline CDR1 SGHRS, CDR2 YFSETQ. Trimming at V came to 3 bases and at J to 3 bases, leaving 5 bases not matched to a gene. In DNA, the CDR3 is TGCGCCAGCAGCTCAGGACTAGCGGGGGGCCGCTACAATGAGCAGTTCTTC. Protein: CASSSGLAGGRYNEQFF.

The V and J genes are TRBV25-1 and TRBJ2-5; tentative D call: TRBD1 (6 bases). The CDR3 contains 18 residues. V lost 3 bases and J lost 0, with 20 bases in between. CDR1 and CDR2 from the germline V gene are MGHDK and SYGVNS. As DNA, the CDR3 is TGTGCCAGCAGTGATCGGTCGGAGCAGGGGTTAAACCAAGAGACCCAGTACTTC. Translating it yields CASSDRSEQGLNQETQYF. The variable domain in full, with the rest retrieved from reference TRBV25-1 and TRBJ2-5, is EADIYQTPRYLVIGTGKKITLECSQTMGHDKMYWYQQDPGMELHLIHYSYGVNSTEKGDLSSESTVSRIRTEHFPLTLESARPSHTSQYLCASSDRSEQGLNQETQYFGPGTRLLVL.

This clonotype was found once. The rearrangement links TRBV6-2 or TRBV6-3 to TRBJ2-3; D perhaps matches TRBD2 (5 bases). Germline V CDR1 and CDR2: MNHEY, SVGEGT. The CDR3 totals 14 residues. V lost 6 bases and J 2 bases, leaving 12 bases between the germline ends. CDR3 sequence: CASSKRLNTDTQYF. CDR3 bases: TGTGCCAGCAGCAAGAGACTAAACACAGATACGCAGTATTTT.

In this sample, this clonotype turned up once. V is TRBV3-1 and J is TRBJ2-5; D ambiguous. CDR3 size: 15 residues. V was trimmed by 7 bases and J by 11 bases, leaving 26 bases between them. CDR1 and CDR2 (germline): LGHDT, YNNKEL (reference sequence). This CDR3 is CASTQDGSFGEEQYF. The CDR3, as DNA: TGTGCCAGCACCCAGGACGGATCGTTTGGGGAAGAGCAGTACTTC.

This rearrangement joins TRBV29-1 to TRBJ1-3; D is unresolved. Trimming stripped 4 bases from V and 2 bases from J, with 3 bases between. The CDR3 length is 11 residues. CDR1 is SQVTM and CDR2 is ANQGSEA in the germline V gene. The chain's CDR3 is CSVVAGNTIYF. CDR3 nucleotides: TGCAGCGTTGTGGCTGGAAACACCATATATTTT. Full variable domain (missing parts from reference TRBV29-1 and TRBJ1-3): SAVISQKPSRDICQRGTSLTIQCQVDSQVTMMFWYRQQPGQSLTLIATANQGSEATYESGFVIDKFPISRPNLTFSTLTVSNMSPEDSSIYLCSVVAGNTIYFGEGSWLTVV.

V is TRBV27 and J is TRBJ1-5; D ambiguous. V lost 10 bases, J lost 2 bases, and 12 bases lay in between. CDR1 and CDR2 from the germline V gene are MNHEY and SMNVEV (reference sequence). The CDR3 spans 13 residues. CDR3 residues: CATKGLGNQPQHF. In DNA form, the CDR3 reads TGTGCCACCAAGGGTCTTGGCAATCAGCCCCAGCATTTT.

This chain connects TRBV7-2 to TRBJ1-5, with 8 bases aligning to TRBD1. Losses at the gene ends were 5 bases for V and 5 bases for J; bases not matched to a gene: 5. The CDR3 is 14 amino acids. In germline, CDR1 is SGHTA, CDR2 FQGNSA. As DNA, the CDR3 is TGTGCCAGCAGCGCAACAGGGGGTGATCAGCCCCAGCATTTT. Amino acids: CASSATGGDQPQHF.

This clonotype came up many times. The gene calls are TRBV29-1 and TRBJ2-1; D ambiguous. Germline V lookup: CDR1 SQVTM, CDR2 ANQGSEA. V shed 4 bases and J shed 3 bases, with 7 bases lying between them. This CDR3 comprises 12 residues. In nucleotides, the CDR3 is TGCAGCGTTGGCGGAGTCTACAATGAGCAGTTCTTC. This sequence encodes CSVGGVYNEQFF.

This clonotype has more than one count but fewer than ten. V usage is TRBV29-1 and J usage is TRBJ2-6; 12 positions agree with TRBD1. Per the germline V gene, CDR1 is SQVTM and CDR2 is ANQGSEA. The J segment lost 2 bases and the V segment lost 0 bases, leaving 14 bases of the junction unmatched. There are 21 residues in the CDR3. CDR3 amino acids: CSVEEWASGQGAFPGANVLTF. As DNA, the CDR3 is TGCAGCGTTGAAGAGTGGGCGTCGGGACAGGGGGCTTTCCCTGGGGCCAACGTCCTGACTTTC.

This sequence joins TRBV20-1 and TRBJ2-3; D remains unclear. V was clipped by 4 bases and J by 7 bases, with 6 bases between them. This CDR3 region has 10 residues. Germline CDR1 is DFQATT and CDR2 is SNEGSKA (reference sequence). The CDR3 DNA reads as TGCAGTGCTAATCGTTATACGCAGTATTTT. Translated: CSANRYTQYF.

The V call is TRBV6-5, the J call TRBJ2-5, with a tentative D call TRBD1 (5 bases). The CDR3 runs to 12 residues. The V gene's germline CDR1 is MNHEY and CDR2 SVGAGI. V was cut by 5 bases and J by 3 bases, with 7 bases left in between. CDR3 sequence: CASSNRKETQYF. In DNA form, the CDR3 reads TGTGCCAGCAGTAACAGGAAAGAGACCCAGTACTTC.

The count of this clonotype is one. V and J are TRBV6-5 and TRBJ2-7; TRBD1 matches at 9 bases. Looked up from germline, CDR1 is MNHEY and CDR2 is SVGAGI. The CDR3 is 15 residues long. V shed 5 bases, J shed 4 bases, and the junction held 9 bases outside the gene matches. The CDR3 nucleotides are TGTGCCAGCAGTCGTACCTCGGGACAGGGTTACGAGCAGTACTTC. Residues: CASSRTSGQGYEQYF.

This clonotype showed up just a few times. The chain uses TRBV7-3 and TRBJ2-1; TRBD2 might be the D (6 bases). V was clipped by 2 bases and J by 8 bases, with 16 bases between them. The CDR3 spans 15 residues. Looked up from germline, CDR1 is SGHTA and CDR2 is FQGTGA. DNA of the CDR3: TGTGCCAGCAGCTTAGCCGCCGGGAGAGGGGATGAGCAGTTCTTC. Translating gives CASSLAAGRGDEQFF.